Listed below are T cell receptor beta chains from one sample, sequenced in a study of identical twins. TCRdb re-derived calls from the 5' RACE reads in MiXCR, one entry per CDR3 protein. Of 400,000 to 500,000 distinct CDR3 sequences in the sample, 15% to 20% were seen once. The sample was naive T cells sorted from blood. The receptor set was obtained from a man aged 45-65 years in good health. Both conserved end residues are part of each CDR3. The listing skips clone size in some rows; elsewhere it reads once, few, many or a size class.

clone size,V gene,J gene,CDR3 protein
few,TRBV6-5,TRBJ2-7,CASSSPGSSEQYF
few,TRBV27,TRBJ2-1,CASSLMGLAGSSYNEQFF
.,TRBV9,TRBJ2-2,CASSGKGGITGELFF
many,TRBV5-1,TRBJ2-7,CASSLAPLAGVREQYF
few,TRBV24-1,TRBJ1-1,CATSPDGTNTEAFF
few,TRBV12-3/TRBV12-4,TRBJ1-5,CASSPGGYSNQPQHF
.,TRBV6-5,TRBJ2-4,CASSYGFETPDRDALNF
.,TRBV5-1,TRBJ1-2,CASSEGRSGYTF
.,TRBV6-1,TRBJ2-3,CASRQDPGTDTQYF
many,TRBV11-2,TRBJ2-2,CASSFGGVTGELFF
few,TRBV7-8,TRBJ2-5,CASSLAHQETQYF
.,TRBV15,TRBJ2-5,CATSRDRGLPLETQYF
few,TRBV10-3,TRBJ2-7,CAISESRGFSSYEQYF
few,TRBV29-1,TRBJ2-5,CSVSWETQYF
.,TRBV21-1,TRBJ2-7,CASSNGRGEQYF
.,TRBV11-2,TRBJ2-1,CASSSFRLARYNEQFF
many,TRBV4-1,TRBJ2-5,CASSQAGVETQYF
.,TRBV16,TRBJ1-5,CASSQGQALNQPQHF
few,TRBV12-3/TRBV12-4,TRBJ1-5,CASSLTGVVQPQHF
many,TRBV4-2,TRBJ2-6,CASSQTGSGANVLTF
many,TRBV5-1,TRBJ2-7,CASSLEGERAYEQYF
few,TRBV11-2,TRBJ2-5,CASTGLGVSQETQYF
many,TRBV29-1,TRBJ2-7,CSVRQGGNSYEQYF
.,TRBV18,TRBJ2-7,CASSPFQGTQYEQYF
few,TRBV19,TRBJ1-6,CASRLTGGASPLHF
many,TRBV7-2,TRBJ2-5,CASSLRDQSWEGERQETQYF
few,TRBV5-1,TRBJ2-7,CASSLGGSHSYEQYF
.,TRBV11-2,TRBJ2-1,CASSKPTGATYNEQFF
many,TRBV7-3,TRBJ2-5,CASSLGGLAKTETQYF
.,TRBV3-1,TRBJ2-1,CASSLRLAGWVNEQFF
.,TRBV3-1,TRBJ1-1,CASSRMSNTEAFF
.,TRBV2,TRBJ1-4,CASSESRVNEKLFF
.,TRBV11-1,TRBJ2-1,CASSLAHRDRGPHSYNEQFF
few,TRBV2,TRBJ2-7,CASSVQTGATYEQYF
many,TRBV27,TRBJ2-1,CASSDRGPRNEQFF
.,TRBV27,TRBJ2-5,CASSPGTGVQETQYF
few,TRBV11-2,TRBJ2-1,CASTLGSTGSRNEQFF
.,TRBV28,TRBJ2-4,CASSPISGLKAKNIQYF
many,TRBV11-2,TRBJ1-6,CASSLGVTENSPLHF
.,TRBV12-3/TRBV12-4,TRBJ2-4,CASSAGTRSIQYF
.,TRBV28,TRBJ2-5,CASSLFGWLGDSQETQYF
few,TRBV7-9,TRBJ2-7,CASSYVEGQGLSYEQYF
.,TRBV7-8,TRBJ2-3,CASSPASGRGRTDTQYF
many,TRBV6-4,TRBJ2-1,CASSRTEQFF
many,TRBV27,TRBJ2-7,CASSQIQGYYEQYF
.,TRBV5-1,TRBJ2-1,CASSATTPSYNEQFF
few,TRBV4-2,TRBJ2-1,CASSQRASESYNEQFF
.,TRBV7-2,TRBJ2-1,CASGLLAGPVKNEQFF
few,TRBV6-5,TRBJ2-5,CASSYFGGAGAETQYF
.,TRBV12-3/TRBV12-4,TRBJ2-7,CASNADRGRAFSYEQYF
many,TRBV4-1,TRBJ1-1,CASSKGSQPNTEAFF